This TCR beta chain was identified during a study of metastatic and nonmetastatic thyroid tumors. Study-wide points: Significantly higher TCR beta diversity was reportedly seen in malignant thyroid tumors than benign nodules, in blood and tumor.

This clone has a handful of counts. Its antigen is unidentified. The length of the CDR3 is 14 residues. The ends were cut back, 6 bases at V and 3 bases at J, with 13 bases in the middle. MiXCR reprocessed the PCR reads for TCRdb. The repertoire includes over 10,000 clones, about 25% of them detected once, and roughly 59% sits in the top ten. Prior to thyroid surgery, none of the patients had received any treatment. The clonotype comes from a male donor with papillary thyroid cancer or a benign thyroid nodule (not recorded which). Some clones in this sample may be carry-over from other donors' samples. This sequence joins TRBV12-3 or TRBV12-4 and TRBJ2-3; tentatively, D is TRBD2 (5 bases). Sequences were obtained from blood. The CDR3 DNA follows: TGTGCCAGCAGCTTATCGGGCGGGACAGATACGCAGTATTTT. This translates into CASSLSGGTDTQYF.